The subject of this entry is one T cell receptor beta chain. This entry comes from a study of T-cell memory formation after mild COVID-19. This CDR3 comprises 15 residues. The germline gives CDR1 SGHVS, CDR2 FNYEAQ. V lost 3 bases and J lost 0, with 12 bases in between. Each CDR3 protein is one row after TCRdb ran MiXCR on the 5' RACE reads. The profile shows 450,000 to 650,000 distinct CDR3 sequences, 20% of them singletons. The sequenced material came from PBMCs or a T cell subset sorted from them (not recorded which). This clonotype was sampled from an adult woman who had mild COVID-19 (a few samples of this study predate the infection). Cell type and time point are not known. The chain recombines TRBV7-6 with TRBJ2-7, with TRBD2 as a possible D gene (5 bases). CDR3 in DNA: TGTGCCAGCAGCTTGGACGGGATGGGCTCCTACGAGCAGTACTTC. This sequence encodes CASSLDGMGSYEQYF.